The 25 T cell receptor beta chains reported below all come from one sample, sequenced in a study of glioma-infiltrating T cells after dendritic cell vaccination. Using immunoSEQ multiplex PCR, the repertoire was profiled, and TCRdb retains in-frame clones only, with some absent. The sample records nearly 85,000 clones, around 90% being singletons. The specimen was blood, collected before dendritic cell vaccination. The receptors were sampled from a human donor with glioblastoma.

The chain uses TRBV6-6 and TRBJ2-7; 7 nucleotides agree with TRBD1. V lost 1 base and J lost 4; bases outside the gene matches: 4. The CDR3 has 14 amino acids. Per the germline V gene, CDR1 is MNHNY and CDR2 is SVGAGI (reference sequence). For the CDR3, the DNA is TGTGCCAGCAGTTACTGGGACAGCGATTACGAGCAGTACTTC. Translating it yields CASSYWDSDYEQYF.

This chain connects TRBV7-8 to TRBJ2-7; TRBD1 matches 9 bases. Per the germline V gene, CDR1 is SGHVS and CDR2 is FQNEAQ. The CDR3 sequence is 13 residues long. Trimming removed 6 bases from V and 4 bases from J; junction bases left unmatched: 4. The CDR3 here is CASSWDRAYEQYF. The CDR3 nucleotides are TGTGCCAGCAGTTGGGACAGGGCTTACGAGCAGTACTTC.

The rearrangement joins TRBV9 to TRBJ1-2, with 8 bases aligning to TRBD1. J lost 0 bases, V lost 7 bases, and 8 bases had no gene match. The CDR3 spans 15 residues. From germline, CDR1 is SGDLS and CDR2 YYNGEE. The CDR3 DNA follows: TGTGCCAGCGGACAGGGTAGAGCATCTAACTATGGCTACACCTTC. It codes for CASGQGRASNYGYTF.

The rearrangement uses TRBV11-2 and TRBJ2-3, with TRBD2 matching 13 bases. The CDR3 totals 16 residues. Germline assignment: CDR1 SGHAT and CDR2 FQNNGV. Trimming at V came to 5 bases and at J to 5 bases, leaving 7 bases not matched to a gene. CDR3 sequence (DNA): TGTGCCAGCAGCCCCCCGGGACTAGCGGGATTAGATACGCAGTATTTT. Translating gives CASSPPGLAGLDTQYF.

The chain is built from TRBV5-1 and TRBJ2-3; TRBD2 matches at 7 bases. Germline loops: CDR1 SGHRS, CDR2 YFSETQ. The trim removed 7 bases at V and 0 bases at J, leaving 5 bases unmatched. This CDR3 region has 14 residues. The CDR3 loop is CASQAGSSTDTQYF. The CDR3 bases are TGCGCCAGCCAAGCGGGGTCTAGCACAGATACGCAGTATTTT. Full variable domain (rest looked up from reference TRBV5-1 and TRBJ2-3): KAGVTQTPRYLIKTRGQQVTLSCSPISGHRSVSWYQQTPGQGLQFLFEYFSETQRNKGNFPGRFSGRQFSNSRSEMNVSTLELGDSALYLCASQAGSSTDTQYFGPGTRLTVL.

The chain recombines TRBV29-1 with TRBJ1-1; 7 nucleotides line up with TRBD1. Trimming removed 7 bases from V and 0 bases from J; junction bases left unmatched: 2. Germline V gives CDR1 SQVTM, CDR2 ANQGSEA. The CDR3 sequence is 12 residues long. CDR3 nucleotides: TGCAGCGGGGGACAGATGAACACTGAAGCTTTCTTT. It specifies CSGGQMNTEAFF.

This chain links TRBV19 with TRBJ2-7; 8 bases are a match to TRBD2. The CDR3 spans 14 residues. Germline V gene data show CDR1 as LNHDA and CDR2 as SQIVND (reference sequence). Trimming at V came to 4 bases and at J to 2 bases, leaving 4 bases not matched to a gene. The CDR3 is CASSSPGLAYEQYF. The CDR3 DNA is TGTGCCAGTAGTAGTCCGGGACTAGCCTACGAGCAGTACTTC.

The V call is TRBV13, the J call TRBJ2-1; D is ambiguous. CDR1 is PRHDT and CDR2 is FYEKMQ in the germline V gene (reference sequence). Trimming took 5 bases from V and 4 from J, leaving 24 bases between them. The CDR3 has 18 residues. Here the CDR3 DNA reads TGTGCCAGCAGCCCAACTCGGTCCATCCCCTTTTTTTACAATGAGCAGTTCTTC. Translated, it gives CASSPTRSIPFFYNEQFF.

The CDR3 region is CASSLPGGGEQYF. The DNA for the CDR3 is TGCGCCAGCAGCTTGCCGGGGGGGGGAGAGCAGTACTTC. J is TRBJ2-7 and V is TRBV5-1; TRBD2 matches at 8 bases. This CDR3 region has 13 residues. V trimming: 1 base; J trimming: 7 bases; junction bases outside the gene matches: 4. Germline V lookup: CDR1 SGHRS, CDR2 YFSETQ.

The genes are TRBV2 and TRBJ2-5; D may be TRBD2 (6 bases). Germline values: CDR1 SNHLY, CDR2 FYNNEI. Deletions cut 2 bases from V and 1 base from J, with 11 bases between. This CDR3 has 15 residues. In nucleotides, the CDR3 is TGTGCCAGCAGTGAATTAGTGGGGGGCCAAGAGACCCAGTACTTC. Protein sequence: CASSELVGGQETQYF.

This rearrangement joins TRBV18 to TRBJ1-1; no clear D. Trimming took 8 bases from V and 5 from J, leaving 9 bases between them. The germline gives CDR1 KGHSH, CDR2 LQKENI. The CDR3 loop spans 11 amino acids. Here the CDR3 DNA reads TGTGCCAGCACCACCAGTACTGAAGCTTTCTTT. This sequence encodes CASTTSTEAFF.

Only one count was recorded for this clone. The chain is built from TRBV29-1 and TRBJ2-1, with D perhaps matching TRBD2 (6 bases). The CDR3 covers 15 residues. Per germline, CDR1 SQVTM and CDR2 ANQGSEA. V gave up 6 bases and J gave up 0 bases, with 15 bases separating them. The CDR3 spells CSVAMRGSSYNEQFF. In nucleotides, the CDR3 is TGCAGCGTCGCGATGCGGGGAAGCTCCTACAATGAGCAGTTCTTC.

In its sample, this clone was seen once. The rearrangement uses TRBV18 and TRBJ1-1, with D unresolved. Germline V CDR1 and CDR2: KGHSH, LQKENI. Trimming stripped 3 bases from V and 6 bases from J, with 8 bases between. This CDR3 region has 12 residues. CDR3 amino acids: CASSPGQSEAFF. The CDR3 DNA reads TGTGCCAGCTCACCGGGCCAATCTGAAGCTTTCTTT.

The chain combines TRBV27 with TRBJ1-6, with 11 positions matching TRBD1. This CDR3 is 15 amino acids long. J gave up 7 bases and V 5 bases, and 4 bases lay outside the gene matches. The germline gives CDR1 MNHEY, CDR2 SMNVEV (reference sequence). The CDR3 DNA reads TGTGCCAGCAGTCCCTGGGACAGGGGGAATTCACCCCTCCACTTT. Its protein is CASSPWDRGNSPLHF.

The V gene is TRBV30, the J gene TRBJ1-2, with D tentatively TRBD1 (5 bases). This CDR3 has 13 amino acids. V lost 7 bases and J lost 5, with 17 bases in between. Germline V CDR1 and CDR2: GTSNPN, SVGIG (reference sequence). The DNA of the CDR3 is TGTGCCTTGTGGACATCGAATGGTTATGGCTACACCTTC. Amino acid sequence: CALWTSNGYGYTF.

The chain uses TRBV5-6 and TRBJ1-6, with TRBD1 as a possible D gene (5 bases). Trimming cost V 4 bases and J 7 bases, with 15 bases left between them. CDR3 size: 15 residues. Looked up from germline, CDR1 is SGHDT and CDR2 is YYEEEE. The CDR3 loop is CASSPGWGRNSPLHF. DNA for the CDR3: TGTGCCAGCAGCCCCGGTTGGGGGAGGAATTCACCCCTCCACTTT.

J is TRBJ2-1 and V is TRBV5-1, with 9 bases matching TRBD2. J was trimmed by 8 bases and V by 3 bases; bases with no gene match: 18. CDR1 SGHRS and CDR2 YFSETQ come from the germline V gene. This CDR3 has 18 residues. CDR3 bases: TGCGCCAGCAGCTATGGTCTTAGCGGGGGTCGAGTTACGGATGAGCAGTTCTTC. Amino acids: CASSYGLSGGRVTDEQFF.

The rearrangement joins TRBV6-1 to TRBJ2-3, with 10 positions matching TRBD1. The CDR3 has 15 amino acids. Trimming cost V 10 bases and J 2 bases; bases outside gene matches: 9. The germline gives CDR1 MNHNS, CDR2 SASEGT. The CDR3 protein is CAIRHGTGDTDTQYF. The CDR3 DNA reads TGTGCCATCAGGCACGGGACAGGGGACACAGATACGCAGTATTTT.

The CDR3 reads CASRTSGRVNEQFF. CDR3 coding DNA: TGTGCCAGCCGAACTAGCGGGAGAGTAAATGAGCAGTTCTTC. The chain links TRBV19 to TRBJ2-1; TRBD2 agrees at 11 bases. The CDR3 has 14 residues. Germline-derived CDR1 and CDR2 are LNHDA and SQIVND (reference sequence). The V and J ends lost 9 bases and 7 bases, in that order; junction bases with no gene match: 8.

This sequence joins TRBV5-1 and TRBJ2-7; TRBD1 agrees at 10 bases. Trimming removed 4 bases from V and 3 bases from J; junction bases left unmatched: 7. This CDR3 has 15 residues. CDR1 and CDR2 from the germline V gene are SGHRS and YFSETQ. The CDR3 region has the DNA TGCGCCAGCAGCCCAGAGGGGACAGGGGACTACGAGCAGTACTTC. Protein sequence: CASSPEGTGDYEQYF.

This chain connects TRBV27 to TRBJ2-2; a weak D match, TRBD1 (6 bases). V lost 5 bases and J 1 base, leaving 20 bases between the germline ends. Germline values: CDR1 MNHEY, CDR2 SMNVEV (reference sequence). There are 18 residues in the CDR3. The CDR3 spells CASSATRDNRENTGELFF. Here the CDR3 DNA reads TGTGCCAGCAGTGCAACCCGGGACAACCGAGAGAACACCGGGGAGCTGTTTTTT.

The chain links TRBV5-1 to TRBJ2-7; possible D gene TRBD2, 6 bases. Trimming stripped 4 bases from V and 3 bases from J, with 8 bases between. The CDR3 consists of 12 residues. CDR1 SGHRS and CDR2 YFSETQ come from the germline V gene. CDR3 amino acids: CASSMGGYEQYF. The CDR3 nucleotides are TGCGCCAGCAGCATGGGAGGCTACGAGCAGTACTTC.

This chain uses TRBV10-1 with TRBJ2-7; perhaps TRBD2 as D (5 bases). Germline-derived CDR1 and CDR2 are WNHNN and SYGVQD (reference sequence). The V end lost 11 bases, the J end lost 5 bases, and 10 bases lay between the germline ends. The CDR3 length is 10 residues. This chain's CDR3 is CAPSGNEQYF. The CDR3 coding sequence is TGCGCCCCCAGCGGAAACGAGCAGTACTTC.

CDR3: CASRRRDRAYTQYF. The CDR3 DNA is TGTGCCAGCAGGCGTCGAGACAGGGCTTATACGCAGTATTTT. The chain couples TRBV6-1 to TRBJ2-3; 7 bases are a match to TRBD1. Germline CDR1 is MNHNS and CDR2 is SASEGT. The CDR3 runs 14 residues. The trim removed 6 bases at V and 7 bases at J, leaving 10 bases unmatched.

This chain joins TRBV7-9 and TRBJ1-6; the D is unclear. The V end lost 2 bases, the J end lost 13 bases, and 12 bases lay between the germline ends. Germline V gene lookup returns CDR1 SEHNR and CDR2 FQNEAQ (reference sequence). The CDR3 length is 13 residues. The CDR3 sequence: CASSLYEGSPLHF. In nucleotides, the CDR3 is TGTGCCAGCAGCTTATATGAGGGCTCGCCCCTCCACTTT.